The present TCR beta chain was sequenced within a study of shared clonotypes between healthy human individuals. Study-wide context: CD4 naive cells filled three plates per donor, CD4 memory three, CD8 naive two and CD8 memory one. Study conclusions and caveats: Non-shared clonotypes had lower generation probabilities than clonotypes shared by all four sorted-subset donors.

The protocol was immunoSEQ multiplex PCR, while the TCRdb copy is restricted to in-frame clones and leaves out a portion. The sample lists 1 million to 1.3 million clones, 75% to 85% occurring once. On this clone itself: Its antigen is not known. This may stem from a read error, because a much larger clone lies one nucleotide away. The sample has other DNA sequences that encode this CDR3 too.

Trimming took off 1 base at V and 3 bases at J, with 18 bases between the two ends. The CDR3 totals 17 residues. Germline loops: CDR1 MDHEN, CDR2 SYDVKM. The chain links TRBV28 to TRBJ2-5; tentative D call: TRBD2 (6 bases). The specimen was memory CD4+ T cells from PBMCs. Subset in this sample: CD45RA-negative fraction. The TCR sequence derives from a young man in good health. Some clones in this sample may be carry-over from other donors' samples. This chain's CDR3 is CASSLSTSGYPEETQYF. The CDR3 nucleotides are TGTGCCAGCAGTTTATCGACCAGCGGGTACCCCGAAGAGACCCAGTACTTC.